This T cell receptor (beta chain) was sequenced during a study of blood T cells in healthy people across ages. Notes on the study in general: Higher diversity and more naive CD4+ cells were features of long-lived donors, compared to aged donors.

Primed by a sample-barcoded 5' primer and a J-beta primer mix, a second PCR proceeded for 7 to 11 cycles. All cDNA molecules were each tagged by a template-switch adaptor with 12 random nucleotides. One entry per CDR3 protein, called by TCRdb with MiXCR from the 5' RACE reads. The profile shows 450,000 to 600,000 distinct CDR3 sequences, 27% of them singletons. J gave up 3 bases and V 3 bases, and 10 bases lay outside the gene matches. This CDR3 comprises 15 residues. Germline-derived CDR1 and CDR2 are DFQATT and SNEGSKA (reference sequence). Worth noting for this clonotype: Its antigen is undetermined.

These data also formed part of another study, on T cells of mothers and their children. That publication notes: All donors were healthy and Caucasian; they were a few mothers and their six children. Mothers gave over 8 million TCR beta CDR3 reads each, and children about 3 million each.

The TCR comes from a boy between 2 and 15 years old in good health. Sequenced: blood. The J gene is TRBJ1-2, the V gene TRBV20-1; the match to TRBD1 covers 7 bases. CDR3 protein: CSASQGVAGHYGYTF. The CDR3, as DNA: TGCAGTGCTAGTCAGGGGGTGGCGGGTCACTATGGCTACACCTTC.